Below, 13 T cell receptor beta chains from the same sample are listed, as sequenced in a study of T-cell reconstitution after alpha-beta-depleted transplantation in children. Unique molecular identifiers tagged the TCRbeta library. TCRdb passed the PCR reads through MiXCR, listing each CDR3 protein once. The table has under 850,000 distinct CDR3 sequences, around 13% seen once. Material: PBMCs, obtained before TCRalphabeta/CD19-depleted stem cell transplant. These receptors were taken from a girl between 2 and 10 years old with congenital amegakaryocytic thrombocytopenia, due to receive a stem cell transplant.

This clonotype was detected only a few times. The chain employs TRBV27 and TRBJ2-5; 10 bases fit TRBD1. Germline V gene data show CDR1 as MNHEY and CDR2 as SMNVEV (reference sequence). CDR3 length: 15 residues. Germline trimming cut 7 bases from V and 5 bases from J; bases unmatched to any gene: 10. The CDR3 loop is CASTTRTGGGETQYF. Written as DNA, the CDR3 is TGTGCCAGCACTACTCGGACAGGGGGTGGCGAGACCCAGTACTTC.

Ten or more counts support this clonotype. The chain uses TRBV12-3 or TRBV12-4 and TRBJ2-7, with D perhaps given as TRBD1 or TRBD2 (6 bases each). Trimming pared 8 bases from V and 2 bases from J, leaving 16 bases between. The CDR3 consists of 14 residues. CDR3 nucleotide sequence: TGTGCCAGCGGAAAGTCCGGGGGCGCCTACGAGCAGTACTTC. Encoded protein: CASGKSGGAYEQYF.

This clonotype appeared many times. The gene calls are TRBV20-1 and TRBJ2-7; D possibly corresponds to TRBD1 (6 bases). The V and J ends lost 2 bases and 2 bases respectively, with 10 bases between them. This CDR3 region has 13 residues. CDR1 and CDR2 from the germline V gene are DFQATT and SNEGSKA (reference sequence). In nucleotides, the CDR3 is TGCAGTGCTAGAAAGGACAGAACCTACGAGCAGTACTTC. Translating gives CSARKDRTYEQYF.

This clonotype was seen a few times. The J gene is TRBJ2-1, the V gene TRBV7-7; D may be TRBD1 or TRBD2 (5 bases each). The CDR3 has 14 residues. V shed 5 bases and J shed 8 bases, with 16 bases lying between them. Germline CDR1 reads SSHAT; CDR2 reads FNYEAQ (reference sequence). The CDR3: CASSLRLGVDEQFF. DNA for the CDR3: TGTGCCAGCAGCCTCCGACTGGGGGTCGATGAGCAGTTCTTC.

This clonotype was picked up many times. The chain combines TRBV28 with TRBJ2-3; D perhaps matches TRBD1 (5 bases). The CDR3 spans 15 residues. Germline CDR1 and CDR2: MDHEN and SYDVKM. With 4 bases removed from V and 2 bases from J, the gap between germline ends came to 13 bases. The chain's CDR3 is CASSSGLRYTDTQYF. CDR3 coding DNA: TGTGCCAGCAGTTCAGGGTTACGTTACACAGATACGCAGTATTTT.

This clonotype has a count of ten or more. In nucleotides, the CDR3 is TGTGCCTGGATGGAGCTTGGAGACGAGCAGTACTTC. It codes for CAWMELGDEQYF. The chain combines TRBV30 with TRBJ2-7; D remains ambiguous. The germline CDR1 and CDR2 sequences are GTSNPN and SVGIG (reference sequence). Trimming removed 4 bases at V and 5 bases at J, with 12 bases between. This CDR3 region has 12 residues.

This clonotype has a count of ten or more. V is TRBV20-1 and J is TRBJ1-1; D not certain. This CDR3 spans 11 amino acids. CDR1 is DFQATT, CDR2 SNEGSKA, per germline (reference sequence). Trimming removed 5 bases at V and 0 bases at J, with 4 bases between. CDR3 amino acids: CSARMNTEAFF. In DNA, the CDR3 is TGCAGTGCTCGAATGAACACTGAAGCTTTCTTT.

This chain joins TRBV12-3 or TRBV12-4 and TRBJ2-1; 10 nucleotides match TRBD2. The CDR3 totals 16 residues. V dropped 3 bases and J dropped 8; count of bases not matched to a gene: 10. As DNA, the CDR3 is TGTGCCAGCAGTTTTTTGGTGTCTAGCGGGAGTCATGAGCAGTTCTTC. Translation: CASSFLVSSGSHEQFF.

This clonotype has at least ten counts. The chain joins TRBV5-1 to TRBJ2-3; TRBD2 agrees at 9 bases. V lost 4 bases and J lost 4; bases outside the gene matches: 7. Germline V lookup: CDR1 SGHRS, CDR2 YFSETQ. The CDR3 covers 15 residues. CDR3 amino acids: CASSLSGRVPDTQYF. The CDR3 DNA reads TGCGCCAGCAGCCTTAGCGGGAGAGTCCCAGATACGCAGTATTTT. The full variable domain, completed using reference TRBV5-1 and TRBJ2-3, is KAGVTQTPRYLIKTRGQQVTLSCSPISGHRSVSWYQQTPGQGLQFLFEYFSETQRNKGNFPGRFSGRQFSNSRSEMNVSTLELGDSALYLCASSLSGRVPDTQYFGPGTRLTVL.

There are many counts of this clonotype. The rearrangement links TRBV12-3 or TRBV12-4 to TRBJ1-2, with no clear D. CDR3 length: 13 residues. Deletions cut 3 bases from V and 6 bases from J, with 11 bases between. CDR3 protein: CASSFWSEDGYTF. CDR3 in DNA: TGTGCCAGCAGTTTTTGGTCGGAGGATGGCTACACCTTC.

This chain joins TRBV12-3 or TRBV12-4 and TRBJ1-2; D may be TRBD1 (5 bases). V shed 1 base and J shed 8 bases, with 8 bases lying between them. This CDR3 is 12 amino acids long. The CDR3 DNA follows: TGTGCCAGCAGTTTAGGGGGCTTCGGCTACACCTTC. It translates to CASSLGGFGYTF.

This clonotype was detected ten times or more. The chain links TRBV5-1 to TRBJ2-3; TRBD2 aligns across 9 bases. CDR3 length: 13 amino acids. CDR1 SGHRS and CDR2 YFSETQ come from the germline V gene. V dropped 9 bases and J dropped 5; count of bases not matched to a gene: 7. The CDR3 nucleotides are TGCGCCACCTCGACTAGCGGAGGAGATACGCAGTATTTT. Protein sequence: CATSTSGGDTQYF. Filled out from reference TRBV5-1 and TRBJ2-3, the complete variable domain reads KAGVTQTPRYLIKTRGQQVTLSCSPISGHRSVSWYQQTPGQGLQFLFEYFSETQRNKGNFPGRFSGRQFSNSRSEMNVSTLELGDSALYLCATSTSGGDTQYFGPGTRLTVL.

Concerning this clonotype itself: A read error may explain this, as a much larger clone is one base away. The chain carries TRBV7-2 and TRBJ2-1; 9 bases map to TRBD2. The CDR3 covers 16 residues. V dropped 3 bases and J dropped 6; count of bases not matched to a gene: 9. The germline CDR1 and CDR2 sequences are SGHTA and FQGNSA. CDR3 nucleotide sequence: TGTGCCAGCAGCTTGACCAGCGGGAGGACCTTCAATGAGCAGTTCTTC. Its translation is CASSLTSGRTFNEQFF.